The clone carrying this T cell receptor beta chain appeared a single time. The CDR3 contains 15 residues. Germline V gives CDR1 MRHNA, CDR2 SNTAGT. V gave up 0 bases and J gave up 4 bases, with 11 bases separating them. Authors' processing steps: It was from reference gene primer amplification that nucleated cell counts were estimated. The method was immunoSEQ multiplex PCR; TCRdb's version includes in-frame clones alone and lacks a portion of them. V and J calls plus clone size are reproduced from that table; the DNA served to infer D and trimming. Among around 68,000 clones, about 91% were seen once, and the ten largest hold roughly 8%. The sample belongs to a study of blood T cell repertoires in COVID-19. For the study at large: Acute and convalescent COVID-19 samples came from the United States, Italy and Spain. Sources were T cells, B-cell-depleted T cells, or PBMCs; the material itself was cDNA or gDNA.

This chain links TRBV6-4 with TRBJ2-3, with D maybe TRBD2 (6 bases). The TCR comes from a man between 50 and 59 years old with active COVID-19. The sample was peripheral blood. CDR3 nucleotide sequence: TGTGCCAGCAGTGACTCTACAGCGGGCGCAGATACGCAGTATTTT. Amino acids: CASSDSTAGADTQYF.